This entry concerns a single T cell receptor (beta chain). Its antigen is as yet unknown. Assay: immunoSEQ multiplex PCR; the TCRdb copy retains only in-frame clones and omits some. Of tens of thousands of clones in the sample, around three quarters were seen once. Time point: peripheral blood 6 weeks after treatment start. This specimen belongs to a study of PD-L1 blockade in urothelial cancer. Study-level findings and limits: Having blood TCR clonality under the median before treatment predicted better survival.

V was clipped by 7 bases and J by 3 bases, with 12 bases between them. The CDR3 is 13 residues long. Germline values: CDR1 LGHNT, CDR2 FRNRAP. The sequenced sample was PBMCs, obtained around atezolizumab (anti-PD-L1) treatment. The chain couples TRBV12-5 to TRBJ1-2; no definite D call. This TCR came from a man aged 70-80 years with urothelial cancer. CDR3 nucleotide sequence: TGTGCTAGTGTTAGGAGTTCAGACTATGGCTACACCTTC. This gives the protein CASVRSSDYGYTF.